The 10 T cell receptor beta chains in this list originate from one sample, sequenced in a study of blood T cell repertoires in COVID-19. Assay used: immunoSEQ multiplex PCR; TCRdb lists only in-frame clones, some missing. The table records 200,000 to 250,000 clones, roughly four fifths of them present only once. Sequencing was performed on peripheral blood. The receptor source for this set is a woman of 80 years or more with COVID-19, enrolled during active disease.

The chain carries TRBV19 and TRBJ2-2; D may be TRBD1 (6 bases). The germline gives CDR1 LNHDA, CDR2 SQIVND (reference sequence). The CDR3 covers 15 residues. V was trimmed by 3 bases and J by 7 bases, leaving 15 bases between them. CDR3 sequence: CASSMGPGVNGELFF. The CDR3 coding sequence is TGTGCCAGTAGTATGGGTCCAGGGGTTAACGGGGAGCTGTTTTTT. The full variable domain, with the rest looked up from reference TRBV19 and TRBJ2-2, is DGGITQSPKYLFRKEGQNVTLSCEQNLNHDAMYWYRQDPGQGLRLIYYSQIVNDFQKGDIAEGYSVSREKKESFPLTVTSAQKNPTAFYLCASSMGPGVNGELFFGEGSRLTVL.

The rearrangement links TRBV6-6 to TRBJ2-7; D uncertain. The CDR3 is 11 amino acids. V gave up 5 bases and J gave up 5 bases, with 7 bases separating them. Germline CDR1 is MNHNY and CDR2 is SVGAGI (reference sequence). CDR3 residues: CASSPLDEQYF. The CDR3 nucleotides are TGTGCCAGCAGTCCCCTAGACGAGCAGTACTTC.

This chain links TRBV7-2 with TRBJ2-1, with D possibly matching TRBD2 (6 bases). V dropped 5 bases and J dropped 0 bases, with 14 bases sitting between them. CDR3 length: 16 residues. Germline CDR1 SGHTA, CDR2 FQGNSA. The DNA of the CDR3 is TGTGCCAGCAGCCCCCCGGGGGTTTACTCCTACAATGAGCAGTTCTTC. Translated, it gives CASSPPGVYSYNEQFF.

The CDR3 nucleotides read TGTGCCAGCGCGGCGGGACTAGCGGGAGAAGATGAGCAGTTCTTC. Residues: CASAAGLAGEDEQFF. The V and J genes are TRBV6-6 and TRBJ2-1; TRBD2 matches 14 bases. Trimming took 8 bases from V and 8 from J; bases not matched to a gene: 8. The CDR3 loop spans 15 amino acids. Per the germline V gene, CDR1 is MNHNY and CDR2 is SVGAGI (reference sequence).

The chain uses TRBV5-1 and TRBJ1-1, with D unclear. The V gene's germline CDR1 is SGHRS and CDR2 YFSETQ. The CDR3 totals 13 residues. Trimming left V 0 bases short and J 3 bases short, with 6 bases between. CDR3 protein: CASSLAGDTEAFF. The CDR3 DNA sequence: TGCGCCAGCAGCTTGGCCGGGGACACTGAAGCTTTCTTT. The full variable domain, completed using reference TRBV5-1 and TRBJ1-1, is KAGVTQTPRYLIKTRGQQVTLSCSPISGHRSVSWYQQTPGQGLQFLFEYFSETQRNKGNFPGRFSGRQFSNSRSEMNVSTLELGDSALYLCASSLAGDTEAFFGQGTRLTVV.

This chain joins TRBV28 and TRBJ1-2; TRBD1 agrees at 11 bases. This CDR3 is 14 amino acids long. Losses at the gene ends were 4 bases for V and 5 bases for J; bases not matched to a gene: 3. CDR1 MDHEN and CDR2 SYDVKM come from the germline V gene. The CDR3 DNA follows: TGTGCCAGCAGTTCGGGGACAGGGGGATATGGCTACACCTTC. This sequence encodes CASSSGTGGYGYTF.

CDR3 DNA sequence: TGTGCCAGCAGCTTGACAGGGGCCGAGCAGTACTTC. This codes for CASSLTGAEQYF. The chain recombines TRBV5-4 with TRBJ2-7; 7 positions agree with TRBD1. Germline CDR1 and CDR2: SGHNT and YYREEE (reference sequence). V lost 1 base to trimming and J lost 6 bases; unmatched junction nucleotides: 1. The CDR3 runs 12 residues. Complete variable domain (other parts from reference TRBV5-4 and TRBJ2-7): ETGVTQSPTHLIKTRGQQVTLRCSSQSGHNTVSWYQQALGQGPQFIFQYYREEENGRGNFPPRFSGLQFPNYSSELNVNALELDDSALYLCASSLTGAEQYFGPGTRLTVT.

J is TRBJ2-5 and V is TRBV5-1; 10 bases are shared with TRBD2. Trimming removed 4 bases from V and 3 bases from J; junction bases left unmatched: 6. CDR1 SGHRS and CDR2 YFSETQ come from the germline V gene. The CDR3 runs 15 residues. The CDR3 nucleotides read TGCGCCAGCAGCCCCAGCGGGGGGGCCGAAGAGACCCAGTACTTC. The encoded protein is CASSPSGGAEETQYF.

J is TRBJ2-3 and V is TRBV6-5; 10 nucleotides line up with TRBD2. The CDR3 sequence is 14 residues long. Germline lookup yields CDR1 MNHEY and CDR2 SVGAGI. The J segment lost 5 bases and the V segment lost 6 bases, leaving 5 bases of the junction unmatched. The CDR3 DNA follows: TGTGCCAGCAGCTTTAGGACTAGCGGAGATACGCAGTATTTT. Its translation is CASSFRTSGDTQYF.

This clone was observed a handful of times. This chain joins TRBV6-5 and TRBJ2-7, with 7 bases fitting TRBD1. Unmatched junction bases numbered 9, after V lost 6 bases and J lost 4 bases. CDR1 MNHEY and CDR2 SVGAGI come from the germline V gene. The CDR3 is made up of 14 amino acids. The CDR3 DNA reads TGTGCCAGCAGGCCCCCGGGACAGCCGTACGAGCAGTACTTC. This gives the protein CASRPPGQPYEQYF.